Listed here are 17 T cell receptor beta chains from one sample, sequenced in a study of cytomegalovirus exposure and HLA in healthy donors. With 60 Vbeta and 13 Jbeta primers, the PCR was carried out. TCRdb's table, derived via immunoSEQ multiplex PCR, lists solely in-frame clones and lacks some. The repertoire holds under 150,000 clones, nearly 80% seen once, with under 3% in the top ten. The source material was PBMCs. These receptors all stem from a man aged 35-49 years in good health and CMV-seropositive.

V usage is TRBV25-1 and J usage is TRBJ2-7; 7 bases agree with TRBD2. J lost 5 bases, V lost 2 bases, and 6 bases had no gene match. This CDR3 is built from 14 residues. Germline V lookup: CDR1 MGHDK, CDR2 SYGVNS. CDR3 coding DNA: TGTGCCAGCAGTGAAATTGGCGGGGGAGACGAGCAGTACTTC. This gives the protein CASSEIGGGDEQYF.

The V gene is TRBV6-4, the J gene TRBJ2-3; D not resolved. This CDR3 contains 14 residues. Germline CDR1 reads MRHNA; CDR2 reads SNTAGT. V was shortened by 2 bases and J by 2 bases, with 8 bases between the two germline ends. The CDR3: CASSDRHSTDTQYF. CDR3 bases: TGTGCCAGCAGTGACCGCCACTCCACAGATACGCAGTATTTT.

The chain combines TRBV19 with TRBJ2-1; D call uncertain. The CDR3 runs to 15 residues. Germline V gene data show CDR1 as LNHDA and CDR2 as SQIVND (reference sequence). The germline V and J ends were trimmed by 3 bases and 4 bases, with 13 bases remaining between them. For the CDR3, the DNA is TGTGCCAGTAGTATCCTAAGTCCCACGTACAATGAGCAGTTCTTC. This encodes CASSILSPTYNEQFF. The entire variable domain, with the rest obtained from reference TRBV19 and TRBJ2-1, is as follows: DGGITQSPKYLFRKEGQNVTLSCEQNLNHDAMYWYRQDPGQGLRLIYYSQIVNDFQKGDIAEGYSVSREKKESFPLTVTSAQKNPTAFYLCASSILSPTYNEQFFGPGTRLTVL.

This clone was recorded a few times. V is TRBV9 and J is TRBJ2-1; 9 bases align to TRBD2. V shed 0 bases and J 9 bases; nucleotides not matched to a gene: 13. The CDR3 consists of 17 residues. The germline V gene encodes CDR1 SGDLS and CDR2 YYNGEE. The CDR3 sequence: CASSVDGGASGTVEQFF. In nucleotides, the CDR3 is TGTGCCAGCAGCGTAGACGGGGGGGCTAGCGGGACCGTTGAGCAGTTCTTC.

V usage is TRBV7-8 and J usage is TRBJ2-7, with 10 bases fitting TRBD2. This CDR3 contains 13 residues. Germline CDR1 and CDR2: SGHVS and FQNEAQ. The junction had 6 bases not matched to a gene; V was cut back by 6 bases and J by 7 bases. The CDR3 DNA sequence: TGTGCCAGCAGGCTAGCGGGAGTGCGAGAGCAGTACTTC. Translation: CASRLAGVREQYF.

V and J are TRBV5-1 and TRBJ2-5, with D possibly matching TRBD1 (6 bases). The J call is doubtful: the DNA matches TRBJ2-7 better. The CDR3 contains 14 residues. Per the germline V gene, CDR1 is SGHRS and CDR2 is YFSETQ. CDR3 nucleotides: TGCGCCAGCAGCCCCGGCCGGACAGATTACGAGCAGTACTTC. Translating gives CASSPGRTDYEQYF.

The chain couples TRBV11-3 to TRBJ2-7; maybe TRBD1 (5 bases). V lost 5 bases and J lost 6, with 14 bases in between. The CDR3 has 13 amino acids. CDR1 and CDR2 from the germline V gene are SGHNT and YENEEA. CDR3 DNA: TGTGCCAGCAGCGACCGGACAAGTAGCGAGCAGTACTTC. Translation: CASSDRTSSEQYF.

This chain joins TRBV11-3 and TRBJ2-3, with D possibly being TRBD2 (6 bases). CDR3 length equals 13 residues. The V gene's germline CDR1 is SGHNT and CDR2 YENEEA. V lost 3 bases and J 4 bases, leaving 8 bases between the germline ends. CDR3 protein: CASSLGGPDTQYF. In nucleotides, the CDR3 is TGTGCCAGCAGCTTGGGGGGTCCAGATACGCAGTATTTT. Full variable domain (missing parts from reference TRBV11-3 and TRBJ2-3): EAGVVQSPRYKIIEKKQPVAFWCNPISGHNTLYWYLQNLGQGPELLIRYENEEAVDDSQLPKDRFSAERLKGVDSTLKIQPAELGDSAVYLCASSLGGPDTQYFGPGTRLTVL.

This chain connects TRBV7-9 to TRBJ2-5; TRBD2 agrees at 11 bases. V gave up 2 bases and J gave up 0 bases; unmatched junction bases: 8. CDR1 and CDR2 from the germline V gene are SEHNR and FQNEAQ (reference sequence). The CDR3 is made up of 18 amino acids. As DNA, the CDR3 is TGTGCCAGCAGCTTACCATACGGGACTAGCGGACACCAAGAGACCCAGTACTTC. Protein sequence: CASSLPYGTSGHQETQYF.

The CDR3 loop reads CASSPNSLIGTNEKLFF. The CDR3 nucleotides read TGTGCCAGCTCACCAAACAGTCTGATTGGCACTAATGAAAAACTGTTTTTT. The chain links TRBV18 to TRBJ1-4; D call uncertain. The V end lost 2 bases, the J end lost 2 bases, and 15 bases lay between the germline ends. CDR1 is KGHSH and CDR2 is LQKENI in the germline V gene. This CDR3 is 17 amino acids long.

This clone appeared a single time. Germline and junction disagree at one end, which may indicate a read error. V usage is TRBV10-3 and J usage is TRBJ2-5; 10 nucleotides agree with TRBD2. The CDR3 is 14 residues long. From germline, CDR1 is ENHRY and CDR2 SYGVKD. This chain's CDR3 is CAIRGTSVQEAQYF. CDR3 coding DNA: TGTGCCATCAGGGGGACTAGCGTTCAAGAGGCCCAGTACTTC.

This chain links TRBV4-3 with TRBJ1-1, with TRBD1 matching over 8 bases. Germline values: CDR1 LGHNA, CDR2 YSLEER. CDR3 length: 15 amino acids. V lost 3 bases and J lost 4; bases outside the gene matches: 7. Here the CDR3 reads CASSQGTGGSTEAFF. In DNA, the CDR3 is TGCGCCAGCAGCCAGGGTACAGGGGGAAGCACTGAAGCTTTCTTT.

The chain has TRBV28 and TRBJ2-3; the match to TRBD2 covers 8 bases. Looked up from germline, CDR1 is MDHEN and CDR2 is SYDVKM. Unmatched junction bases numbered 15, after V lost 5 bases and J lost 11 bases. CDR3 length equals 15 residues. CDR3 loop: CASSASGSLTVVQYF. CDR3 DNA sequence: TGTGCCAGCAGTGCGAGCGGGAGCCTCACAGTCGTGCAGTATTTT.

V gene TRBV5-4 combines with J gene TRBJ2-3, with D tentatively TRBD1 (6 bases). With 5 bases removed from V and 1 base from J, the gap between germline ends came to 14 bases. Per the germline V gene, CDR1 is SGHNT and CDR2 is YYREEE (reference sequence). The CDR3 covers 15 residues. CDR3 sequence: CASRQGLGGTDTQYF. The CDR3 DNA reads TGTGCCAGCAGACAGGGCTTAGGCGGCACAGATACGCAGTATTTT.

The chain is built from TRBV28 and TRBJ1-2; D may be TRBD1 (5 bases). Trimming left V 6 bases short and J 2 bases short, with 19 bases between. Germline assignment: CDR1 MDHEN and CDR2 SYDVKM. The CDR3 sequence is 16 residues long. The CDR3 protein is CASSPTPGRGNYGYTF. For the CDR3, the DNA is TGTGCCAGCAGCCCAACTCCGGGACGGGGGAACTATGGCTACACCTTC.

This sequence joins TRBV5-6 and TRBJ2-7; D perhaps matches TRBD1 (5 bases). V shed 5 bases and J shed 1 base, with 16 bases lying between them. The CDR3 has 15 residues. CDR1 SGHDT and CDR2 YYEEEE come from the germline V gene. As DNA, the CDR3 is TGTGCCAGCAGTCTCGACAGCGACCGTTCCTACGAGCAGTACTTC. Its protein product is CASSLDSDRSYEQYF.

The chain employs TRBV2 and TRBJ2-5; D gene unclear. From germline, CDR1 is SNHLY and CDR2 FYNNEI. This CDR3 contains 13 residues. The ends were cut back, 3 bases at V and 7 bases at J, with 12 bases in the middle. CDR3 residues: CASSDNEVGTQYF. CDR3 nucleotides: TGTGCCAGCAGTGATAATGAGGTTGGGACCCAGTACTTC.